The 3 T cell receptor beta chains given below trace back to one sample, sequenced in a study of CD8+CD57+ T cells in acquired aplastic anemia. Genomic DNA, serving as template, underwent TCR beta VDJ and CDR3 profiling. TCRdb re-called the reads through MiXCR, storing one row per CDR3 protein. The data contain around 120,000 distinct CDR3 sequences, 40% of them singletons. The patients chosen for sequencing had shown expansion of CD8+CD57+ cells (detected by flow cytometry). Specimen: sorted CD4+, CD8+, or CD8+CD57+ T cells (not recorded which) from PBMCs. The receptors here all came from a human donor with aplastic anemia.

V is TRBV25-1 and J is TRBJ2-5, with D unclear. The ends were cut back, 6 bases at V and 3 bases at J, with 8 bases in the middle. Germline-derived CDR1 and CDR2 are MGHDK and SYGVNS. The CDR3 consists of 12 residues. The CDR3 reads CASSFGEETQYF. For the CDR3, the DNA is TGTGCCAGCAGCTTTGGGGAAGAGACCCAGTACTTC.

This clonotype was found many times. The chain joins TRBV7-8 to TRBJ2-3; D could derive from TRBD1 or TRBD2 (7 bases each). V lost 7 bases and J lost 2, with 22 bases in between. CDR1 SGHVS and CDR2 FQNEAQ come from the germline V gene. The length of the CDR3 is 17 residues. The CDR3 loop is CASNRRQGGGPTDTQYF. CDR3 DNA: TGTGCCAGCAACAGAAGACAGGGAGGGGGCCCCACAGATACGCAGTATTTT.

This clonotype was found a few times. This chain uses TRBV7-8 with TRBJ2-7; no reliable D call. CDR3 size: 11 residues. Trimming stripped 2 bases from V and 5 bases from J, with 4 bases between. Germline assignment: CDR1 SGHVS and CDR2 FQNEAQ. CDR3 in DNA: TGTGCCAGCAGCTTAAGCCACGAGCAGTACTTC. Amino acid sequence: CASSLSHEQYF.